Listed here are 9 T cell receptor beta chains from one sample, sequenced in a study of graft-versus-host responses after intestinal transplantation (dated by TCRdb to the early 2020s). The sample's time point, from its label and the paper: cells obtained before transplantation from donor or recipient. Receptors were amplified or captured by the immunoSEQ multiplex PCR assay. TCRdb carries this immuneACCESS record with in-frame sequences only. Its versions omit some clonotypes, under half of them owing to an unresolved V gene in the studies checked, with the rest unexplained. Within this sample are under 140,000 clones, with over 85% of them counted one time only. The ten largest clonotypes hold roughly 0.5% of the sample. These receptors are not linked to any known antigen. Sequences were derived from unstimulated CD8+ T cells sorted from spleen or lymph node cells, sampled before intestinal transplant. These receptors originate from a human donor who received an intestinal transplant.

V gene TRBV9 combines with J gene TRBJ2-7; TRBD1 or TRBD2 may be the D gene (7 bases each). This CDR3 has 15 amino acids. V lost 4 bases and J lost 4, with 18 bases in between. Germline V gene data show CDR1 as SGDLS and CDR2 as YYNGEE. The CDR3 protein is CASSPRGGGRYEQYF. Written as DNA, the CDR3 is TGTGCCAGCAGCCCCAGAGGGGGCGGGAGATACGAGCAGTACTTC.

The chain combines TRBV6-6 with TRBJ2-2, with TRBD2 matching over 8 bases. The CDR3 totals 15 residues. V lost 6 bases to trimming and J lost 1 base; unmatched junction nucleotides: 4. Germline CDR1 and CDR2: MNHNY and SVGAGI (reference sequence). The CDR3 DNA is TGTGCCAGCAGCCAGAGCGGGGGGAACACCGGGGAGCTGTTTTTT. It is translated as CASSQSGGNTGELFF.

The CDR3 here is CASSEIFSARYEQYF. CDR3 in DNA: TGTGCCAGCAGTGAGATTTTTTCGGCTCGCTACGAGCAGTACTTC. The chain uses TRBV6-1 and TRBJ2-7; unclear D gene. Per the germline V gene, CDR1 is MNHNS and CDR2 is SASEGT. This CDR3 has 15 amino acids. Deletions cut 3 bases from V and 3 bases from J, with 15 bases between.

The V call is TRBV28, the J call TRBJ2-7; 7 bases line up with TRBD1. With 6 bases clipped from V and 4 bases from J, the junction kept 6 bases outside the gene matches. This CDR3 has 13 amino acids. The germline V gene encodes CDR1 MDHEN and CDR2 SYDVKM. CDR3 nucleotides: TGTGCCAGCAGACCAGACAGGGTTTACGAGCAGTACTTC. Translation: CASRPDRVYEQYF.

The chain recombines TRBV2 with TRBJ2-7; perhaps TRBD1 as D (6 bases). V was pared by 5 bases and J by 2 bases, with 13 bases between. Germline CDR1 reads SNHLY; CDR2 reads FYNNEI. The CDR3 runs to 14 residues. CDR3 bases: TGTGCCAGCAGTAATACGGACAGCGCCTACGAGCAGTACTTC. It is translated as CASSNTDSAYEQYF.

The J gene is TRBJ2-1, the V gene TRBV29-1; 14 nucleotides agree with TRBD2. There are 16 residues in the CDR3. The J segment lost 8 bases and the V segment lost 0 bases, leaving 6 bases of the junction unmatched. The germline gives CDR1 SQVTM, CDR2 ANQGSEA. The DNA of the CDR3 is TGCAGCGTTGAAGACGGGACTAGCGGGAGAAGGTATGAGCAGTTCTTC. Amino acid sequence: CSVEDGTSGRRYEQFF.

The rearrangement joins TRBV28 to TRBJ1-5, with a tentative D call TRBD1 (5 bases). V was pared by 6 bases and J by 6 bases, with 9 bases between. This CDR3 is 12 amino acids long. Germline V gene data show CDR1 as MDHEN and CDR2 as SYDVKM. CDR3: CASRTEGQPQHF. CDR3 sequence (DNA): TGTGCCAGCAGGACAGAGGGTCAGCCCCAGCATTTT. Variable domain in full (rest from reference TRBV28 and TRBJ1-5): DVKVTQSSRYLVKRTGEKVFLECVQDMDHENMFWYRQDPGLGLRLIYFSYDVKMKEKGDIPEGYSVSREKKERFSLILESASTNQTSMYLCASRTEGQPQHFGDGTRLSIL.

The chain has TRBV7-9 and TRBJ2-1; 10 bases line up with TRBD2. Germline V gene data show CDR1 as SEHNR and CDR2 as FQNEAQ (reference sequence). Germline trimming cut 3 bases from V and 9 bases from J; bases unmatched to any gene: 2. The CDR3 has 13 residues. CDR3 amino acids: CASSFLAGAEQFF. The DNA for the CDR3 is TGTGCCAGCAGCTTTCTAGCGGGAGCTGAGCAGTTCTTC.

V and J are TRBV10-2 and TRBJ1-5, with unresolved D. Germline values: CDR1 WSHSY, CDR2 SAAADI. This CDR3 has 13 amino acids. V shed 7 bases and J shed 6 bases, with 13 bases lying between them. CDR3 amino acids: CASTPLRGQPQHF. CDR3 in DNA: TGCGCCAGCACCCCCCTGAGAGGTCAGCCCCAGCATTTT.